The 9 T cell receptor beta chains below come from one sample, sequenced in a study of cytotoxic CD8 clonotypes in ibrutinib-treated CLL. Clones were sequenced by immunoSEQ multiplex PCR, and TCRdb holds only the in-frame ones, with some missing. The sample holds about 130,000 clones; roughly 85% are singletons and the top ten take about 1.9%. The sample in question was PBMCs, obtained after 24 months of ibrutinib treatment. These receptors originate from a human donor with chronic lymphocytic leukemia.

This sequence joins TRBV4-2 and TRBJ2-7; no definite D call. The ends were cut back, 0 bases at V and 9 bases at J, with 12 bases in the middle. The CDR3 has 13 residues. Germline V gene data show CDR1 as LGHNA and CDR2 as YNFKEQ. DNA for the CDR3: TGTGCCAGCAGCCAAGATCTAGGTGTAGGGCAGTACTTC. This translates into CASSQDLGVGQYF.

V gene TRBV4-3 combines with J gene TRBJ2-1, with 7 positions matching TRBD2. The V segment lost 0 bases and the J segment 8 bases; nucleotides outside the gene matches: 7. CDR1 is LGHNA and CDR2 is YSLEER in the germline V gene. This CDR3 region has 15 residues. The CDR3: CASSQESSGWDEQFF. In DNA form, the CDR3 reads TGCGCCAGCAGCCAAGAGTCTAGCGGATGGGATGAGCAGTTCTTC.

This sequence joins TRBV27 and TRBJ1-1; D is uncertain. Trimming shortened V by 6 bases and J by 4 bases, and 12 bases separated the two germline ends. CDR1 is MNHEY and CDR2 is SMNVEV in the germline V gene (reference sequence). The CDR3 has 13 residues. The CDR3 loop reads CASSLTSSTEAFF. The CDR3 DNA reads TGTGCCAGCAGCCTGACGAGCTCCACTGAAGCTTTCTTT.

This chain connects TRBV7-2 to TRBJ2-3; D not certain. Germline CDR1 is SGHTA and CDR2 is FQGNSA. With 5 bases removed from V and 5 bases from J, the gap between germline ends came to 8 bases. There are 12 residues in the CDR3. This chain's CDR3 is CASSPLRDTQYF. The CDR3 nucleotides are TGTGCCAGCAGCCCCCTTAGAGATACGCAGTATTTT.

The rearrangement uses TRBV11-1 and TRBJ2-7; 9 bases match TRBD1. CDR3 length: 16 amino acids. With V trimmed by 3 bases and J by 0 bases, 6 bases remained unmatched. Per germline, CDR1 SGHAT and CDR2 FQDESV (reference sequence). The CDR3 nucleotides are TGTGCCAGCAGCTTCAAGGGACAGGGTTACTCCTACGAGCAGTACTTC. The encoded protein is CASSFKGQGYSYEQYF.

The V gene is TRBV4-2, the J gene TRBJ2-7; D remains ambiguous. The V end lost 1 base, the J end lost 7 bases, and 11 bases lay between the germline ends. Germline V lookup: CDR1 LGHNA, CDR2 YNFKEQ. This CDR3 is built from 13 residues. CDR3 protein: CASSQGLGREQYF. CDR3 bases: TGTGCCAGCAGCCAAGGCCTTGGTCGGGAGCAGTACTTC.

V is TRBV11-3 and J is TRBJ2-6; 10 nucleotides align to TRBD1. Trimming removed 5 bases from V and 2 bases from J; junction bases left unmatched: 3. The CDR3 loop spans 16 amino acids. CDR1 and CDR2 (germline): SGHNT, YENEEA. The CDR3 DNA follows: TGTGCCAGCAGCCCGGGACAGGGGACTGGGGCCAACGTCCTGACTTTC. This gives the protein CASSPGQGTGANVLTF.

The chain has TRBV7-2 and TRBJ1-2; D not certain. Per germline, CDR1 SGHTA and CDR2 FQGNSA. The CDR3 is made up of 14 amino acids. The V end was cut by 5 bases, the J end by 2 bases, with 12 bases between. Here the CDR3 DNA reads TGTGCCAGCAGCGCCCCACCTAACAACTATGGCTACACCTTC. Translation gives CASSAPPNNYGYTF.

The chain has TRBV7-9 and TRBJ1-5; a possible D gene is TRBD1 (5 bases). This CDR3 spans 14 amino acids. V dropped 4 bases and J dropped 4 bases, with 11 bases sitting between them. Germline V CDR1 and CDR2: SEHNR, FQNEAQ (reference sequence). CDR3 in amino acids: CASSSQGVNQPQHF. As DNA, the CDR3 is TGTGCCAGCAGCTCCCAAGGGGTAAATCAGCCCCAGCATTTT.